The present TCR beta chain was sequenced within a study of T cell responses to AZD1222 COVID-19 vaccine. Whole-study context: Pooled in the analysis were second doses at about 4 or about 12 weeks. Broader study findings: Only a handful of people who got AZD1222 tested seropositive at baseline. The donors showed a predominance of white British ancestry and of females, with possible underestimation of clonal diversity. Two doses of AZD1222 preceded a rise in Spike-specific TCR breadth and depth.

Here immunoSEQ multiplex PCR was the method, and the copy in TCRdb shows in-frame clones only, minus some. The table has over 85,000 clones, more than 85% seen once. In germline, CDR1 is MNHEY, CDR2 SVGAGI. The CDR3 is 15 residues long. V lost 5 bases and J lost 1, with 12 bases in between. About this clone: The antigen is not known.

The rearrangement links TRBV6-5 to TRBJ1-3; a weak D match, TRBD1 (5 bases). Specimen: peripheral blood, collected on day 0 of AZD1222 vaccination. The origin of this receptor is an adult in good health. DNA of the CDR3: TGTGCCAGCAGTACCCTTCGGGGGTCTGGAAACACCATATATTTT. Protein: CASSTLRGSGNTIYF.